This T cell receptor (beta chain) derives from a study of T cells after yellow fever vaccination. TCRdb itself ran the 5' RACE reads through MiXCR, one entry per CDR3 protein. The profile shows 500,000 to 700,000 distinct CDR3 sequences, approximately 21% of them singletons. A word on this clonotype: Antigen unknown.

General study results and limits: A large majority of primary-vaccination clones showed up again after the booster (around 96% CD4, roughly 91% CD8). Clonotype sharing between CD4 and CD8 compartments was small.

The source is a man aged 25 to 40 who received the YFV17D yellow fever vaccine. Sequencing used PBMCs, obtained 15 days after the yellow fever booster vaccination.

As DNA, the CDR3 is TGTGCCAGCAGTTACTCGAACGGACAAGCTTTCTTT. Its translation is CASSYSNGQAFF. The V gene is TRBV6-5, the J gene TRBJ1-1, with D uncertain. Trimming cost V 0 bases and J 9 bases, with 8 bases left between them. Germline loops: CDR1 MNHEY, CDR2 SVGAGI. The CDR3 totals 12 residues.